Listed below are T cell receptor beta chains from one sample, sequenced in a study of blood T cell repertoires in COVID-19. The method was immunoSEQ multiplex PCR; TCRdb's version includes in-frame clones alone and lacks a portion of them. Among 20,000 to 25,000 clones listed, around 73% were seen once. Sequences were obtained from peripheral blood. These receptors were obtained from a human donor in a cohort sampled during active or convalescent COVID-19. The CDR3 runs from the conserved cysteine through the conserved F or W. D genes are given only for firm matches. Clone size is stated in some rows and not others, as once, few, many or a class when expanded.

CDR3aa	CDR3nt	abundance	j_gene	v_gene	d_gene
CASSLAVSSSYNEQFF	TGCGCCAGCAGCTTGGCCGTAAGTAGCTCCTACAATGAGCAGTTCTTC	once	TRBJ2-1	TRBV5-1	NA
CASGLGLSYGYTF	TGTGCTAGTGGTTTGGGGCTGTCCTATGGCTACACCTTC	few	TRBJ1-2	TRBV12-5	NA
CASRQTGAGSYEQYF	TGCGCCAGCAGGCAGACAGGGGCAGGTTCCTACGAGCAGTACTTC	NA	TRBJ2-7	TRBV10-2	TRBD1
CAATGTLNTEAFF	TGTGCCGCAACGGGGACACTCAACACTGAAGCTTTCTTT	NA	TRBJ1-1	TRBV6-5	NA
CASSLSGVSILGQETQYF	TGTGCCAGCAGCTTGTCAGGGGTATCGATACTGGGCCAGGAGACCCAGTACTTC	NA	TRBJ2-5	TRBV5-5	NA
CASRDSGGGNEQFF	TGTGCCAGCAGAGATTCCGGCGGGGGCAATGAGCAGTTCTTC	NA	TRBJ2-1	TRBV28	TRBD2
CASSLDRGYTDTQYF	TGTGCCAGCAGCTTAGATCGGGGGTACACAGATACGCAGTATTTT	NA	TRBJ2-3	TRBV11-2	NA
CASTFRGSNQPQHF	TGTGCCAGCACCTTCAGAGGGAGCAATCAGCCCCAGCATTTT	NA	TRBJ1-5	TRBV6-5	NA
CASSPLTGTGYTF	TGTGCCAGCAGCCCGTTGACAGGGACTGGCTACACCTTC	NA	TRBJ1-2	TRBV3-1/TRBV3-2	TRBD1
CASSRDKGYEQYF	TGTGCCAGTAGTCGGGACAAGGGTTACGAGCAGTACTTC	NA	TRBJ2-7	TRBV19	NA